This TCR beta chain was sequenced in a study of neurological immune-mediated disorders. Time point in this sample: longitudinal time-point 2. This clonotype was detected ten times or more. TCRdb analysed the 5' RACE reads with MiXCR anew, one entry per CDR3 protein. The table records 84,000 or so distinct CDR3 sequences, about 12% of them present only once. CDR3 length: 15 amino acids. Looked up from germline, CDR1 is SGHKS and CDR2 is YYEKEE (reference sequence). V was trimmed by 1 base and J by 0 bases, leaving 9 bases between them. This TCR derives from a female donor with HTLV-1-associated myelopathy (HAM/TSP). The genes are TRBV5-5 and TRBJ2-3, with D perhaps matching TRBD1 or TRBD2 (5 bases each). The sample taken for sequencing was PBMCs. CDR3 loop: CASSLWGSSTDTQYF. DNA of the CDR3: TGTGCCAGCAGCTTGTGGGGGTCAAGCACAGATACGCAGTATTTT.